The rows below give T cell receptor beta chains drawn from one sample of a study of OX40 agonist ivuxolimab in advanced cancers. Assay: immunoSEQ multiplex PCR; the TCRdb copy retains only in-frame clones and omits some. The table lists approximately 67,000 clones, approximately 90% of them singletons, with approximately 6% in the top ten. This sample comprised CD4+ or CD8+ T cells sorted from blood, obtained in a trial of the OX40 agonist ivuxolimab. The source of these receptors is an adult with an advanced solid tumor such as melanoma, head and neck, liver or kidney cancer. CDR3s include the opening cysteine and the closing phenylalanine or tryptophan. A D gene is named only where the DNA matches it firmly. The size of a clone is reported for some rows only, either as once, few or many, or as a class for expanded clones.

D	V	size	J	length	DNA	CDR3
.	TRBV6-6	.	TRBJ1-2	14	TGTGCCAGCAGTTCGGACGTCCCTACCTATGGCTACACCTTC	CASSSDVPTYGYTF
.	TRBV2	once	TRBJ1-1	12	TGTGCCGGAACAGAGATGAACACTGAAGCTTTCTTT	CAGTEMNTEAFF
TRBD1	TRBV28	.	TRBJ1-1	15	TGTGCCAGCAGTGCACCGGGACAGGGAAACACTGAAGCTTTCTTT	CASSAPGQGNTEAFF
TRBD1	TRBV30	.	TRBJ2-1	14	TGTGCCTGGAGCCGGACAGGGTCCTACAATGAGCAGTTCTTC	CAWSRTGSYNEQFF
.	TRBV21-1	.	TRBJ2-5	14	TGTGCCAGCAGCAATAGGACTAGGGAAGAGACCCAGTACTTC	CASSNRTREETQYF
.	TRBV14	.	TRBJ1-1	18	TGTGCCAGCAGCCAAGATTGGGGAGTCCCTCGGGGTAGCACTGAAGCTTTCTTT	CASSQDWGVPRGSTEAFF
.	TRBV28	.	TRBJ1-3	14	TGTGCCAGCAGTTTACAAGGGGCGGGAAACACCATATATTTT	CASSLQGAGNTIYF
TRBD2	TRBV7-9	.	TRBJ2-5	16	TGTGCCACAGCCTGGCGGGCCAGGGAGGGTCAAGAGACCCAGTACTTC	CATAWRAREGQETQYF
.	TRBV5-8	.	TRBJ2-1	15	TGTGCCAGCGCGGGGGACAGCAGCTCCTACAATGAGCAGTTCTTC	CASAGDSSSYNEQFF
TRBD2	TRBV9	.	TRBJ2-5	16	TGTGCCAGCAGCGTAGAGACTAGCGGGAGAGGGGAGACCCAGTACTTC	CASSVETSGRGETQYF
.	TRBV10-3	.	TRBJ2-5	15	TGTGCCATCAGTGTGGAGGGGGCGACCCAAGAGACCCAGTACTTC	CAISVEGATQETQYF
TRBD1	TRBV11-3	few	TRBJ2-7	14	TGTGCCAGCAGCCCACAGGGGCGCCCTGACGAGCAGTACTTC	CASSPQGRPDEQYF
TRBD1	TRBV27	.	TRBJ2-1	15	TGTGCCAGCAGAGCCGGGACAGGGAGTGGCAATGAGCAGTTCTTC	CASRAGTGSGNEQFF
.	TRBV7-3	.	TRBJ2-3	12	TGTGCCAGCAGCTTAAGCACAGATACGCAGTATTTT	CASSLSTDTQYF
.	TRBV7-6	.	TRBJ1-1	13	TGTGCCAGCAGCTTGTGGGCCCTCACTGAAGCTTTCTTT	CASSLWALTEAFF
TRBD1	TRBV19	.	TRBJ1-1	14	TGTGCCAGTAGCCTAGGACAGGGGACCACTGAAGCTTTCTTT	CASSLGQGTTEAFF
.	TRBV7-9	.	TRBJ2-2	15	TGTGCCAGCAGCTTAGGTTTGGTTAACACCGGGGAGCTGTTTTTT	CASSLGLVNTGELFF
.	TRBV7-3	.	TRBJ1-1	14	TGTGCCAGCAGCTTAGACCTCGGGAACACTGAAGCTTTCTTT	CASSLDLGNTEAFF
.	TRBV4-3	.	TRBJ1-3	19	TGCGCCAGCAGCCGCAAGACCCTAAATAAAGGTACCTCTGGAAACACCATATATTTT	CASSRKTLNKGTSGNTIYF
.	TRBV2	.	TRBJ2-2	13	TGTGCCAGCAGTGTGGGGAACACCGGGGAGCTGTTTTTT	CASSVGNTGELFF
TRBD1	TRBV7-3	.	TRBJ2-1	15	TGTGCCAGCAGCTTAATGGGACAGGGGGCCAATGAGCAGTTCTTC	CASSLMGQGANEQFF
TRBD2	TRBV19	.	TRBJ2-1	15	TGTGCCAGTAGTATAGGGACTAGCGGGGGGAATGAGCAGTTCTTC	CASSIGTSGGNEQFF
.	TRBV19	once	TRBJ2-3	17	TGTGCCAGTAGTATAGACCCGACTCTACCTAGCACAGATACGCAGTATTTT	CASSIDPTLPSTDTQYF
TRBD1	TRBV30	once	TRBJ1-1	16	TGTGCCTGGACCTCCCGGAGGGGACAGGATAACACTGAAGCTTTCTTT	CAWTSRRGQDNTEAFF
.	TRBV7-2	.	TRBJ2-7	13	TGTGCCAGCAGCCCCTCCTCCCTCTACGAGCAGTACTTC	CASSPSSLYEQYF
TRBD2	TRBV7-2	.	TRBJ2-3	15	TGTGCCAGCAGCCCCAAGCGGGGGTCGACAGATACGCAGTATTTT	CASSPKRGSTDTQYF
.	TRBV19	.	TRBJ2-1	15	TGTGCCAGTAGTGCGGGACTTTCTGGCTACAATGAGCAGTTCTTC	CASSAGLSGYNEQFF
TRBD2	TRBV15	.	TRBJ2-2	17	TGTGCCACCAGCAGAGTAGCTAGCGGACTTAACACCGGGGAGCTGTTTTTT	CATSRVASGLNTGELFF
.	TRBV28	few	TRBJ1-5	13	TGTGCCAGCAGTCCCCCTGGCCCTTGGCCCCAGCATTTT	CASSPPGPWPQHF
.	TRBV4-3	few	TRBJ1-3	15	TGCGCCAGCAGCCAAGACTCTCGGCCCGGAAACACCATATATTTT	CASSQDSRPGNTIYF
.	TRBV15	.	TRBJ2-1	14	TGTGCCACCGCGGCACACCTCCTTTACAATGAGCAGTTCTTC	CATAAHLLYNEQFF
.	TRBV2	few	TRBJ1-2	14	TGTGCCAGCAGTGAAGCGTTAGGGTTGGTCGGCTACACCTTC	CASSEALGLVGYTF
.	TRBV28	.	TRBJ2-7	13	TGTGCCAGCAGTTTGTGGCAGTCCTACGAGCAGTACTTC	CASSLWQSYEQYF
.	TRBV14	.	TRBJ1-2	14	TGTGCCAGCAGCCGAGGGAGAAGTGTCTATGGCTACACCTTC	CASSRGRSVYGYTF
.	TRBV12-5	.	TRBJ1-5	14	TGTGCTAGTGGTTTGTACGGGAGCAATCAGCCCCAGCATTTT	CASGLYGSNQPQHF
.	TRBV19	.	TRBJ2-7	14	TGTGCCAGTAGTACCCCGGACCTCTCCTACGAGCAGTACTTC	CASSTPDLSYEQYF
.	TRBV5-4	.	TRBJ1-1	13	TGTGCCAGCAGCTTGCGGGGGAACACTGAAGCTTTCTTT	CASSLRGNTEAFF
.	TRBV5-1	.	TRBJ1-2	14	TGCGCCAGCAGCTTGGTCGGGGGCGACTATGGCTACACCTTC	CASSLVGGDYGYTF
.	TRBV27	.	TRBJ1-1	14	TGTGCCAGCAGTTTAAGAGGGACCAACACTGAAGCTTTCTTT	CASSLRGTNTEAFF
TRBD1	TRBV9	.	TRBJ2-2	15	TGTGCCAGCAGCGCTCGGAACAGGGGCACCGGGGAGCTGTTTTTT	CASSARNRGTGELFF
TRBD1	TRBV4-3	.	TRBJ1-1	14	TGCGCCAGCAGCCAGGTTACAGGGGACACTGAAGCTTTCTTT	CASSQVTGDTEAFF
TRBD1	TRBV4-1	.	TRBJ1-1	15	TGCGCCAGCAGCCAAGACCAGGGGGGGAACACTGAAGCTTTCTTT	CASSQDQGGNTEAFF
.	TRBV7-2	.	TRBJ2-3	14	TGTGCCAGCAGCCCTGGGATCCACACAGATACGCAGTATTTT	CASSPGIHTDTQYF
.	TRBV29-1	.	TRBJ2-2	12	TGCAGCGTTGTCCCAGGCACCGGGGAGCTGTTTTTT	CSVVPGTGELFF
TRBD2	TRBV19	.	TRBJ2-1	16	TGTGCCAGTAGTAAAGAACTAGCGCACTCCTACAATGAGCAGTTCTTC	CASSKELAHSYNEQFF
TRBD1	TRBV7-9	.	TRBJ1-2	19	TGTGCCAGCAGCTCCCCAGCACGGGACAGGGAGGAAGCTAACTATGGCTACACCTTC	CASSSPARDREEANYGYTF
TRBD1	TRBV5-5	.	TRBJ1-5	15	TGTGCCAGCAGTGCCAACAGGGGGAGCAATCAGCCCCAGCATTTT	CASSANRGSNQPQHF
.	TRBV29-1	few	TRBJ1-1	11	TGCAGCGTTGAAGAGAACACTGAAGCTTTCTTT	CSVEENTEAFF
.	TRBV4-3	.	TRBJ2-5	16	TGCGCCAGCAGCCAAGATTACAGCATAAGCCAAGAGACCCAGTACTTC	CASSQDYSISQETQYF
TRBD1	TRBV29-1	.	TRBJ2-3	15	TGCAGCGTTGAAGGGGCAGGGGGCGACGAAGATACGCAGTATTTT	CSVEGAGGDEDTQYF
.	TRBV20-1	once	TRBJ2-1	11	TGCAGTGCTAGTATTGACAATGAGCAGTTCTTC	CSASIDNEQFF
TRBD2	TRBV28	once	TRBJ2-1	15	TGTGCCAGCAGTTGGACTAGCGGGAGAATGAATGAGCAGTTCTTC	CASSWTSGRMNEQFF
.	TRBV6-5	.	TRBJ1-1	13	TGTGCCAGCAGTAAGGACCGTGGCACTGAAGCTTTCTTT	CASSKDRGTEAFF
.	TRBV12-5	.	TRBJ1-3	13	TGTGCTAGTGCTGTAAATTCCGGAAACACCATATATTTT	CASAVNSGNTIYF
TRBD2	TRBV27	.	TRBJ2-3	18	TGTGCCAGCAGTTTATCAAATTACCTAGCGGGGAGCACAGATACGCAGTATTTT	CASSLSNYLAGSTDTQYF
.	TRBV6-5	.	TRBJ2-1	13	TGTGCCAGCAGTTACTCCCCCAACAATGAGCAGTTCTTC	CASSYSPNNEQFF
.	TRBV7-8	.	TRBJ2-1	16	TGTGCCAGCAGCTTAGCAGGGATGAGCTCCTACAATGAGCAGTTCTTC	CASSLAGMSSYNEQFF
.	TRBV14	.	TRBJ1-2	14	TGTGCCAGCAGCCAAACCACAGGGCTATATGGCTACACCTTC	CASSQTTGLYGYTF